These T cell receptor beta chains were read from a single sample in a study of blood T cells in healthy people across ages. In TCRdb, the 5' RACE reads were re-called with MiXCR into one record per CDR3 protein. The table records hundreds of thousands of distinct CDR3 sequences, roughly 21% of them present only once. The sequenced material came from blood. Receptors were obtained from a man aged 70-80 years in good health. CDR3s include the opening cysteine and the closing phenylalanine or tryptophan. The D gene is left open where the match is weak.

d_call: TRBD2
v_call: TRBV28
cdr3_aa: CASSFQTSGRYEQYF

d_call: NA
v_call: TRBV7-9
cdr3_aa: CASSLIGTLEVYTF

d_call: TRBD2
v_call: TRBV12-3/TRBV12-4
cdr3_aa: CASRVLAGVENEQFF

d_call: NA
v_call: TRBV5-1
cdr3_aa: CASNLGGQRTDTQYF

d_call: TRBD1
v_call: TRBV18
cdr3_aa: CASSPMGQGAGAKNIQYF

d_call: NA
v_call: TRBV6-1
cdr3_aa: CASSTLPGRLGANYGYTF

d_call: NA
v_call: TRBV10-3
cdr3_aa: CAIRSGVETQYF

d_call: NA
v_call: TRBV5-1
cdr3_aa: CASSLAGAHKNIQYF

d_call: TRBD1
v_call: TRBV4-1
cdr3_aa: CASSQTGGPTGQYF

d_call: NA
v_call: TRBV27
cdr3_aa: CASSPRAASAGELFF

d_call: NA
v_call: TRBV10-3
cdr3_aa: CAISESKNIQYF

d_call: NA
v_call: TRBV14
cdr3_aa: CASSQSVLTYEQYF

d_call: TRBD2
v_call: TRBV27
cdr3_aa: CVSSYQAGVGDEQFF

d_call: TRBD2
v_call: TRBV20-1
cdr3_aa: CSANGLAGRTDTQYF

d_call: NA
v_call: TRBV12-3/TRBV12-4
cdr3_aa: CASSRRGGSETQYF

d_call: TRBD1
v_call: TRBV5-1
cdr3_aa: CASSSGQVNEKLFF

d_call: NA
v_call: TRBV5-1
cdr3_aa: CASSSQGRVETQYF

d_call: NA
v_call: TRBV20-1
cdr3_aa: CSAAGSGNQPQHF

d_call: NA
v_call: TRBV2
cdr3_aa: CASTGTRSYEQYF

d_call: NA
v_call: TRBV25-1
cdr3_aa: CASSELTGTGNTIYF

d_call: NA
v_call: TRBV7-3
cdr3_aa: CACSSSMNTEAFF

d_call: TRBD2
v_call: TRBV2
cdr3_aa: CASTPGLAGDEQYF

d_call: NA
v_call: TRBV29-1
cdr3_aa: CSVVPGLTEAFF

d_call: NA
v_call: TRBV4-2
cdr3_aa: CASSQVGRRGSDTQYF

d_call: NA
v_call: TRBV6-5
cdr3_aa: CASSGDIVPYEQYF

d_call: NA
v_call: TRBV28
cdr3_aa: CASRNPANYGYTF

d_call: TRBD2
v_call: TRBV20-1
cdr3_aa: CSARASGATGELFF

d_call: NA
v_call: TRBV6-6
cdr3_aa: CASSYRDRNSPLHF

d_call: TRBD2
v_call: TRBV18
cdr3_aa: CASSPLAGKNTGELFF